This T cell receptor beta chain was identified during a study of T cell responses to AZD1222 COVID-19 vaccine. TCRdb's copy holds only in-frame clones and misses some; the assay was immunoSEQ multiplex PCR. The profile shows 95,000 to 150,000 clones, 80% to 90% of them singletons. The CDR3 loop spans 13 amino acids. In germline, CDR1 is MRHNA, CDR2 SNTAGT. V dropped 4 bases and J dropped 7 bases, with 11 bases sitting between them. The sequence was collected from an adult in good health. The source was peripheral blood, collected on day 0 of AZD1222 vaccination. The chain is built from TRBV6-4 and TRBJ2-1, with D possibly matching TRBD2 (6 bases). For the CDR3, the DNA is TGTGCCAGCAGTGTCGGGAGCAGGAATGAGCAGTTCTTC. Its translation is CASSVGSRNEQFF.